The clone carrying this T cell receptor beta chain was recorded only once. Its matching antigen is unknown. This entry belongs to a study of vaccination effects on CD4 cells after COVID-19. The wider study: Participants each got two BNT162b2 or mRNA-1273 vaccine doses.

Germline assignment: CDR1 MNHNY and CDR2 SVGAGI (reference sequence). The V and J ends lost 8 bases and 2 bases, in that order; junction bases with no gene match: 3. The CDR3 sequence is 14 residues long. Overall study results and limits: Few convalescent patients were included, and no early post-infection timepoints were sampled.

TCRdb keeps only in-frame clones here, not all; method: immunoSEQ multiplex PCR. Of 42,000 or so clones listed, roughly 80% were seen once; the top ten hold less than 30%. Under the ViraFEST assay, PBMC were stimulated with viral peptide pools so that antigen-specific CD4+ T cells expanded. Sequencing was performed afterwards. After more than 9 days in culture, the CD4+ T cells were isolated. This person's SARS-CoV-2 infection, confirmed by PCR, occurred between March and December 2020. Half-medium replacement with IL-2 medium occurred on days 3 and 7. V is TRBV6-6 and J is TRBJ2-2; TRBD2 aligns across 9 bases. Sequencing was performed on CD4+ T cells from PBMCs cultured with a peptide pool, taken before COVID-19 vaccination. The TCR was taken from a human donor who had a prior SARS-CoV-2 infection. The CDR3 coding sequence is TGTGCCAGCCGGGGACTAGCTAACACCGGGGAGCTGTTTTTT. It specifies CASRGLANTGELFF.